Below are 2 T cell receptor beta chains sequenced from a single sample in a study of cytomegalovirus exposure and HLA in healthy donors. Amplification used 60 Vbeta primers and 13 Jbeta primers. Sequencing was performed with immunoSEQ multiplex PCR; in TCRdb, only in-frame clones are kept and a portion is missing. Among some 38,000 clones listed, about 53% were seen once. Sequenced input: PBMCs. The receptors here all came from a middle-aged woman in good health and CMV-seropositive.

V gene TRBV5-4 combines with J gene TRBJ1-3, with 10 bases fitting TRBD1. V was pared by 5 bases and J by 3 bases, with 5 bases of the junction left unmatched. The CDR3 covers 15 residues. Germline CDR1 SGHNT, CDR2 YYREEE (reference sequence). The chain's CDR3 is CASRQGTGVGNTIYF. The CDR3 DNA is TGTGCCAGCAGGCAAGGGACAGGGGTTGGAAACACCATATATTTT. The whole variable domain, remainder taken from reference TRBV5-4 and TRBJ1-3, is ETGVTQSPTHLIKTRGQQVTLRCSSQSGHNTVSWYQQALGQGPQFIFQYYREEENGRGNFPPRFSGLQFPNYSSELNVNALELDDSALYLCASRQGTGVGNTIYFGEGSWLTVV.

The rearrangement links TRBV29-1 to TRBJ1-2; D may be TRBD1 (6 bases). This CDR3 has 12 residues. Germline loops: CDR1 SQVTM, CDR2 ANQGSEA. V gave up 7 bases and J gave up 5 bases, with 14 bases separating them. In DNA, the CDR3 is TGCAGCGGTTACGGGACACAGTATGGCTACACCTTC. This gives the protein CSGYGTQYGYTF.